This T cell receptor beta chain appears in the sequencing data of a study of cytomegalovirus exposure and HLA in healthy donors. Whole-study results and caveats: TCR beta chains numbering under 200 were designated cytomegalovirus-associated. The authors later found HLA-associated TCR beta chains more clonally expanded than equally common others.

All donors participated as healthy donors of bone marrow. With respect to this clone: Its antigen is unidentified.

Primers for the PCR totalled 60 Vbeta and 13 Jbeta. Only in-frame clones appear in the TCRdb table, and some are missing; sequencing was by immunoSEQ multiplex PCR. Of about 96,000 clones listed, approximately 79% are singletons. The V gene's germline CDR1 is SEHNR and CDR2 FQNEAQ (reference sequence). The CDR3 loop spans 15 amino acids. V lost 3 bases and J 2 bases, leaving 13 bases between the germline ends. Material for sequencing was PBMCs. The rearrangement joins TRBV7-9 to TRBJ1-2; possibly TRBD1 for D (5 bases). The receptor was isolated from a man aged 25 to 45 in good health and CMV-seronegative. CDR3 sequence reads: CASSFPSDSNYGYTF. The CDR3 DNA follows: TGTGCCAGCAGCTTCCCAAGCGACAGCAACTATGGCTACACCTTC.